One and the same sample provided the 10 T cell receptor beta chains below, sequenced in a study of T cells after yellow fever vaccination (dated by TCRdb to about 2019). The library was prepared using 5' RACE. Sequencing took place on an Illumina HiSeq 2500. Starting from the raw public reads, TCRdb applied fastp trimming at Q25, assembled clones with MiXCR and retained in-frame beta chains. Each record represents a unique CDR3 protein, reported with the most common genes and DNA among its rows. Counted in this sample were a few hundred thousand distinct CDR3 sequences; 7.5% to 9% of them appeared once. More than 15% of the sample lies in the top ten. The intended sense of this specimen's treatment or condition label: live attenuated yellow fever vaccine strain. The input for sequencing was PBMCs, taken on the day of the first yellow fever vaccination. The receptor source for this set is a man younger than 35 who received the YFV17D yellow fever vaccine.

Only a few counts were recorded for this clonotype. The V call is TRBV5-5, the J call TRBJ2-3; no definite D call. CDR3 length equals 15 residues. V lost 0 bases and J 3 bases, leaving 11 bases between the germline ends. Germline V gene lookup returns CDR1 SGHKS and CDR2 YYEKEE (reference sequence). CDR3 amino acids: CASSLGGFVTDTQYF. The CDR3 DNA is TGTGCCAGCAGCTTGGGGGGTTTTGTAACAGATACGCAGTATTTT. Supplemented by reference TRBV5-5 and TRBJ2-3, the full variable domain reads DAGVTQSPTHLIKTRGQQVTLRCSPISGHKSVSWYQQVLGQGPQFIFQYYEKEERGRGNFPDRFSARQFPNYSSELNVNALLLGDSALYLCASSLGGFVTDTQYFGPGTRLTVL.

This clonotype appeared a few times. This rearrangement joins TRBV5-6 to TRBJ1-6; TRBD1 is a possible D gene (6 bases). V shed 4 bases and J shed 3 bases, with 20 bases lying between them. Germline CDR1 and CDR2: SGHDT and YYEEEE. The CDR3 contains 18 residues. CDR3 DNA sequence: TGTGCCAGCAGCAGAGTCTACCCACAGGGAAACTATAATTCACCCCTCCACTTT. Amino acid sequence: CASSRVYPQGNYNSPLHF.

The chain carries TRBV20-1 and TRBJ1-1; TRBD1 matches 7 bases. The CDR3 consists of 13 residues. Germline V lookup: CDR1 DFQATT, CDR2 SNEGSKA (reference sequence). V was pared by 6 bases and J by 3 bases, with 7 bases of the junction left unmatched. The CDR3 nucleotides read TGCAGTGCCCCCTCCCAGGGGGACACTGAAGCTTTCTTT. Protein sequence: CSAPSQGDTEAFF.

The CDR3 nucleotides read TGTGCCAGCTCGCTGAGGACTCACTATGGCTACACCTTC. Its translation is CASSLRTHYGYTF. The chain employs TRBV18 and TRBJ1-2; D uncertain. The V gene lost 6 bases and the J gene lost 3 bases, with 11 bases spanning the gap. Germline V lookup: CDR1 KGHSH, CDR2 LQKENI. This CDR3 has 13 amino acids.

The genes are TRBV7-9 and TRBJ2-3; D perhaps matches TRBD2 (5 bases). The CDR3 is 15 amino acids. CDR1 and CDR2 (germline): SEHNR, FQNEAQ (reference sequence). V shed 4 bases and J shed 2 bases, with 13 bases lying between them. CDR3 coding DNA: TGTGCCAGCAGCTCGCCGGGAATCCTCACAGATACGCAGTATTTT. As protein: CASSSPGILTDTQYF.

The chain uses TRBV15 and TRBJ1-1, with D possibly TRBD1 on 6 matching bases. The germline CDR1 and CDR2 sequences are LNHNV and YYDKDF (reference sequence). CDR3 length: 13 amino acids. The ends were cut back, 8 bases at V and 7 bases at J, with 17 bases in the middle. CDR3 sequence: CATGWRGRGEAFF. The CDR3 nucleotides are TGTGCCACCGGCTGGCGGGGGCGAGGTGAAGCTTTCTTT.

This chain uses TRBV7-9 with TRBJ2-5; D remains unclear. There are 15 residues in the CDR3. The germline CDR1 and CDR2 sequences are SEHNR and FQNEAQ (reference sequence). Trimming took off 1 base at V and 2 bases at J, with 11 bases between the two ends. CDR3 in DNA: TGTGCCAGCAGCTTAGTCCCCAGGACGCAAGAGACCCAGTACTTC. Its translation: CASSLVPRTQETQYF.

This clonotype has only a few counts. V and J are TRBV20-1 and TRBJ2-3; D ambiguous. V lost 4 bases to trimming and J lost 0 bases, with 17 bases between them. Germline V CDR1 and CDR2: DFQATT, SNEGSKA (reference sequence). The CDR3 extends over 16 amino acids. CDR3: CSANIRAISSTDTQYF. The CDR3 nucleotides are TGCAGTGCTAACATTAGGGCGATATCTAGCACAGATACGCAGTATTTT.

The chain combines TRBV6-2 or TRBV6-3 with TRBJ2-7; 8 bases fit TRBD1. The CDR3 spans 13 residues. Looked up from germline, CDR1 is MNHEY and CDR2 is SVGEGT. V lost 8 bases to trimming and J lost 7 bases; unmatched junction nucleotides: 10. The DNA of the CDR3 is TGTGCCAGCTCCATTACACAGGGGGGAGAGCAGTACGTC. Protein: CASSITQGGEQYV.

This clonotype came up many times. The J gene is TRBJ1-6, the V gene TRBV4-1, with a tentative D call TRBD1 (6 bases). The length of the CDR3 is 22 residues. Germline-derived CDR1 and CDR2 are MGHRA and YSYEKL. V was shortened by 0 bases and J by 6 bases, with 30 bases between the two germline ends. The chain's CDR3 is CASSQEGSWQGRSNEINSPLHF. CDR3 coding DNA: TGCGCCAGCAGCCAAGAAGGGAGTTGGCAGGGGAGATCTAATGAAATTAATTCACCCCTCCACTTT.